This T cell receptor (beta chain) was obtained from a study of cytomegalovirus exposure and HLA in healthy donors. This clone was seen only a few times. The antigen is undetermined. The CDR3 length is 13 residues. The V gene's germline CDR1 is SNHLY and CDR2 FYNNEI. Trimming left V 4 bases short and J 5 bases short, with 11 bases between. 13 Jbeta primers and 60 Vbeta primers were used for the PCR. Using immunoSEQ multiplex PCR, the repertoire was profiled, and TCRdb retains in-frame clones only, with some absent. The sample has about 120,000 clones; about four fifths are singletons. General study findings and limits: Other equally common chains were less clonally expanded than HLA-associated TCR beta chains, a later analysis showed. In a later analysis, a genetic analysis reported fewer productive-TCR N-insertions in an Asian-associated ancestry cluster than the cohort average. CMV serostatus was the sole immune exposure data available.

V usage is TRBV2 and J usage is TRBJ1-1, with D hard to call. The material sequenced was PBMCs. This TCR was recovered from a woman younger than 30 in good health and CMV-seronegative. CDR3 in DNA: TGTGCCAGCAGTGGGGAGACGGGGACTGAAGCTTTCTTT. Its protein is CASSGETGTEAFF.